The T cell receptor beta chain under discussion was sequenced for a study of T cell responses to AZD1222 COVID-19 vaccine. Study in general: Analyses pooled second doses at about 4 or about 12 weeks.

A remark on this clone: Its specificity is unknown.

Study-level findings and limits: Spike was spanned by vaccine-associated CD4 TCRs, with dominance at 160-218 and 743-854.

This CDR3 contains 15 residues. V lost 4 bases and J lost 1; bases outside the gene matches: 7. Germline CDR1 SGHRS, CDR2 YFSETQ. Some clones are missing from TCRdb's copy, which holds only in-frame ones; the method was immunoSEQ multiplex PCR. The table includes some 120,000 clones, approximately 84% detected once. V is TRBV5-1 and J is TRBJ1-2, with TRBD1 identical over 7 bases. Material: peripheral blood, obtained on day 0 of AZD1222 vaccination. The clonotype was recovered from an adult in good health. The CDR3 nucleotides are TGCGCCAGCAGCAACACAGGGGCCAATAACTATGGCTACACCTTC. Encoded protein: CASSNTGANNYGYTF.